This is a list of T cell receptor beta chains from one sample in a study of T cell responses to AZD1222 COVID-19 vaccine. Measured with immunoSEQ multiplex PCR; TCRdb has only the in-frame clones, and not every one. The sample includes 120,000 or so clones, about 91% of them seen just once. This sample comprised peripheral blood, obtained on day 0 of AZD1222 vaccination. The receptors here all came from an adult in good health. Both conserved end residues are part of each CDR3. Fields, in order: J gene, CDR3 length, D gene, V gene, CDR3 protein, CDR3 DNA. A D gene is named only where the DNA matches it firmly.

J gene: TRBJ2-7
CDR3 length: 15
D gene: -
V gene: TRBV2
CDR3 protein: CASSEGGPSRREQYF
CDR3 DNA: TGTGCCAGCAGTGAAGGAGGGCCCTCTCGTAGGGAGCAGTACTTC

J gene: TRBJ2-1
CDR3 length: 13
D gene: -
V gene: TRBV12-3/TRBV12-4
CDR3 protein: CASSFGSYNEQFF
CDR3 DNA: TGTGCCAGCAGTTTCGGATCATACAATGAGCAGTTCTTC

J gene: TRBJ2-7
CDR3 length: 13
D gene: -
V gene: TRBV14
CDR3 protein: CASSQVQPYEQYF
CDR3 DNA: TGTGCCAGCAGCCAAGTACAGCCCTACGAGCAGTACTTC

J gene: TRBJ1-2
CDR3 length: 14
D gene: -
V gene: TRBV15
CDR3 protein: CATSRDSFSYGYTF
CDR3 DNA: TGTGCCACCAGCAGAGACAGTTTTAGCTATGGCTACACCTTC

J gene: TRBJ2-2
CDR3 length: 16
D gene: -
V gene: TRBV23-1
CDR3 protein: CASSRIRIANTGELFF
CDR3 DNA: TGCGCCAGCAGTAGAATCAGGATCGCGAACACCGGGGAGCTGTTTTTT

J gene: TRBJ1-2
CDR3 length: 14
D gene: -
V gene: TRBV27
CDR3 protein: CASSGSTRGGGYTF
CDR3 DNA: TGTGCCAGCAGTGGATCGACTCGGGGTGGTGGCTACACCTTC

J gene: TRBJ2-1
CDR3 length: 14
D gene: -
V gene: TRBV2
CDR3 protein: CASSESRGSNEQFF
CDR3 DNA: TGTGCCAGCAGTGAATCAAGGGGAAGTAATGAGCAGTTCTTC

J gene: TRBJ1-2
CDR3 length: 12
D gene: TRBD1
V gene: TRBV27
CDR3 protein: CASSRTGYGYTF
CDR3 DNA: TGTGCCAGCAGTCGGACAGGTTATGGCTACACCTTC

J gene: TRBJ1-1
CDR3 length: 15
D gene: TRBD1
V gene: TRBV5-1
CDR3 protein: CASSQGQAIGTEAFF
CDR3 DNA: TGCGCCAGCAGCCAAGGACAGGCCATTGGGACTGAAGCTTTCTTT

J gene: TRBJ1-1
CDR3 length: 12
D gene: TRBD1
V gene: TRBV7-8
CDR3 protein: CASSPNRGEAFF
CDR3 DNA: TGTGCCAGCAGCCCGAACAGGGGGGAAGCTTTCTTT

J gene: TRBJ1-2
CDR3 length: 17
D gene: TRBD1
V gene: TRBV11-2
CDR3 protein: CASSFLIGTASNYGYTF
CDR3 DNA: TGTGCCAGCAGCTTTTTGATTGGGACAGCTAGCAACTATGGCTACACCTTC

J gene: TRBJ2-7
CDR3 length: 14
D gene: -
V gene: TRBV3-1/TRBV3-2
CDR3 protein: CASSPGLYPYEQYF
CDR3 DNA: TGTGCCAGCAGCCCGGGACTGTACCCCTACGAGCAGTACTTC

J gene: TRBJ2-2
CDR3 length: 13
D gene: -
V gene: TRBV10-3
CDR3 protein: CAIRPGDTGELFF
CDR3 DNA: TGTGCCATCCGTCCAGGGGACACCGGGGAGCTGTTTTTT

J gene: TRBJ2-2
CDR3 length: 15
D gene: TRBD2
V gene: TRBV7-3
CDR3 protein: CASSLAGTSAGELFF
CDR3 DNA: TGTGCCAGCAGCTTAGCAGGGACTAGTGCCGGGGAGCTGTTTTTT

J gene: TRBJ1-1
CDR3 length: 17
D gene: -
V gene: TRBV7-9
CDR3 protein: CASSFDRVGGWNTEAFF
CDR3 DNA: TGTGCCAGCAGCTTTGATCGGGTCGGGGGGTGGAACACTGAAGCTTTCTTT

J gene: TRBJ1-5
CDR3 length: 13
D gene: -
V gene: TRBV27
CDR3 protein: CASSLAGFQPQHF
CDR3 DNA: TGTGCCAGCAGTTTAGCGGGGTTTCAGCCCCAGCATTTT

J gene: TRBJ1-3
CDR3 length: 15
D gene: TRBD1
V gene: TRBV19
CDR3 protein: CASSSDRRSGNTIYF
CDR3 DNA: TGTGCCAGTAGCTCGGACAGGCGGTCTGGAAACACCATATATTTT

J gene: TRBJ2-7
CDR3 length: 18
D gene: TRBD2
V gene: TRBV3-1/TRBV3-2
CDR3 protein: CASSRTQGSSGRAYEQYF
CDR3 DNA: TGTGCCAGCAGCCGAACACAGGGAAGTAGCGGGAGGGCCTACGAGCAGTACTTC

J gene: TRBJ1-2
CDR3 length: 14
D gene: -
V gene: TRBV5-4
CDR3 protein: CASSLYTGKYGYTF
CDR3 DNA: TGTGCCAGCAGCTTGTATACAGGGAAGTATGGCTACACCTTC

J gene: TRBJ1-1
CDR3 length: 14
D gene: -
V gene: TRBV20-1
CDR3 protein: CSASLPGRVTEAFF
CDR3 DNA: TGCAGTGCTAGTTTACCAGGGAGGGTAACTGAAGCTTTCTTT

J gene: TRBJ1-1
CDR3 length: 16
D gene: TRBD1
V gene: TRBV13
CDR3 protein: CASSQQGRGQGTEAFF
CDR3 DNA: TGTGCCAGCAGCCAACAAGGCAGGGGGCAAGGAACTGAAGCTTTCTTT

J gene: TRBJ2-6
CDR3 length: 16
D gene: -
V gene: TRBV19
CDR3 protein: CASIAVQGTGANVLTF
CDR3 DNA: TGTGCCAGTATTGCCGTGCAGGGGACTGGGGCCAACGTCCTGACTTTC

J gene: TRBJ2-3
CDR3 length: 18
D gene: TRBD2
V gene: TRBV3-1/TRBV3-2
CDR3 protein: CASSQDTSGILRADTQYF
CDR3 DNA: TGTGCCAGCAGCCAAGATACTAGCGGGATCCTTAGGGCCGATACGCAGTATTTT

J gene: TRBJ1-2
CDR3 length: 13
D gene: -
V gene: TRBV18
CDR3 protein: CASSSDREGGYTF
CDR3 DNA: TGTGCCAGCTCATCCGACCGGGAGGGTGGCTACACCTTC